This is a list of T cell receptor beta chains from one sample in a study of T cell responses to AZD1222 COVID-19 vaccine. TCRdb keeps only in-frame clones here, not all; method: immunoSEQ multiplex PCR. The data hold about 130,000 clones, with over 75% observed a single time. The source material was peripheral blood, sampled on day 0 of MenACWY control vaccination. Every receptor here comes from an adult in good health. Each CDR3 is given with its conserved first and last residue. The order of the fields is J gene, V gene, D gene, clone size, CDR3 protein, CDR3 DNA. D genes are given only for firm matches. A row's size may be missing; if present it is once, few, many or a size class.

TRBJ2-2 | TRBV4-1 | TRBD2 | - | CASSQIYGRAPGELFF | TGCGCCAGCAGCCAGATTTACGGGAGGGCCCCCGGGGAGCTGTTTTTT
TRBJ1-2 | TRBV9 | - | - | CASSAEGYYGYTF | TGTGCCAGCAGCGCCGAGGGCTACTATGGCTACACCTTC
TRBJ2-2 | TRBV14 | - | - | CASNYRVASGTGELFF | TGTGCCAGCAATTACAGGGTCGCGTCGGGCACCGGGGAGCTGTTTTTT
TRBJ2-7 | TRBV28 | - | - | CASSSGGRDSYEQYF | TGTGCCAGCTCATCCGGCGGACGAGACTCGTACGAGCAGTACTTC
TRBJ2-7 | TRBV7-9 | - | few | CASSLAASSYEQYF | TGTGCCAGCAGCTTAGCGGCCAGCTCCTACGAGCAGTACTTC
TRBJ2-7 | TRBV11-1 | - | - | CASSSRRAPYEQYF | TGTGCCAGCAGCTCGCGCAGGGCTCCCTACGAGCAGTACTTC
TRBJ1-1 | TRBV2 | - | - | CASTSFRDLNTEAFF | TGTGCCAGCACCTCCTTCCGGGATCTGAACACTGAAGCTTTCTTT
TRBJ2-1 | TRBV14 | - | - | CASSQETYNEQFF | TGTGCCAGCAGCCAAGAAACGTACAATGAGCAGTTCTTC
TRBJ1-1 | TRBV28 | TRBD1 | - | CASSFRLTGMTFF | TGTGCCAGCAGTTTCCGTTTGACAGGGATGACTTTCTTT
TRBJ2-5 | TRBV12-3/TRBV12-4 | - | once | CASNFDSEETQYF | TGTGCCAGCAATTTCGACAGCGAAGAGACCCAGTACTTC
TRBJ1-1 | TRBV28 | - | - | CASTRTGEAFF | TGTGCCAGCACCAGAACAGGTGAAGCTTTCTTT
TRBJ1-2 | TRBV5-5 | - | - | CASSGAGGGGYTF | TGTGCCAGCAGTGGGGCAGGCGGTGGTGGCTACACCTTC
TRBJ1-5 | TRBV24-1 | - | once | CATGRGHSQPQHF | TGTGCCACCGGGCGGGGGCATAGTCAGCCCCAGCATTTT
TRBJ2-2 | TRBV11-1 | - | - | CASSSSGTGTGELFF | TGTGCCAGCAGCTCATCCGGGACGGGGACCGGGGAGCTGTTTTTT
TRBJ2-4 | TRBV2 | TRBD2 | - | CASSEGSGRARAKNIQYF | TGTGCCAGCAGTGAGGGTAGCGGGAGGGCTCGGGCCAAAAACATTCAGTACTTC
TRBJ2-7 | TRBV28 | TRBD2 | - | CASAYTLGLAGENVPEQYF | TGTGCCAGTGCTTACACCCTGGGACTAGCGGGAGAAAATGTTCCCGAGCAGTACTTC
TRBJ1-4 | TRBV24-1 | - | - | CATSDSRVSATNEKLFF | TGTGCCACCAGTGATTCGAGAGTTTCCGCAACTAATGAAAAACTGTTTTTT
TRBJ1-2 | TRBV6-5 | TRBD1 | - | CASSYPWDSTNYTF | TGTGCCAGCAGTTACCCGTGGGACAGCACCAATTACACCTTC
TRBJ2-1 | TRBV5-1 | - | - | CASRSPGGTYNEQFF | TGCGCCAGCAGATCCCCTGGCGGGACCTACAATGAGCAGTTCTTC
TRBJ1-1 | TRBV7-2 | - | - | CASSLAGPMNTEAFF | TGTGCCAGCAGCTTAGCCGGCCCCATGAACACTGAAGCTTTCTTT
TRBJ1-6 | TRBV5-4 | - | - | CAWGGNSPLHF | TGTGCGTGGGGGGGAAATTCACCCCTCCACTTT
TRBJ2-4 | TRBV23-1 | - | once | CASRYGKYIQYF | TGCGCCAGCAGATATGGAAAGTACATTCAGTACTTC
TRBJ2-7 | TRBV30 | - | - | CAWDRGAAYEQYF | TGTGCCTGGGACCGGGGGGCGGCCTACGAGCAGTACTTC
TRBJ1-4 | TRBV5-4 | - | - | CASSFQGREKLFF | TGTGCCAGCAGCTTTCAGGGGCGAGAAAAACTGTTTTTT
TRBJ2-1 | TRBV28 | TRBD2 | - | CASSLVLADYNEQFF | TGTGCCAGCAGTTTGGTACTAGCGGACTACAATGAGCAGTTCTTC
TRBJ1-4 | TRBV7-2 | - | - | CASSLSGSEKLFF | TGTGCCAGCAGCCTCTCGGGAAGTGAAAAACTGTTTTTT
TRBJ2-7 | TRBV6-5 | - | - | CASSYSPDTSYEQYF | TGTGCCAGCAGTTACTCCCCGGATACCTCCTACGAGCAGTACTTC
TRBJ2-1 | TRBV6-1 | TRBD1 | once | CASSPPGQGTKEQFF | TGTGCCAGCAGTCCGCCGGGACAGGGGACCAAGGAGCAGTTCTTC
TRBJ2-1 | TRBV3-1/TRBV3-2 | - | - | CASSPGPKGNEQFF | TGTGCCAGCAGCCCGGGACCAAAAGGCAATGAGCAGTTCTTC
TRBJ1-2 | TRBV5-1 | TRBD1 | - | CASSLAGGGYTF | TGCGCCAGCAGCTTGGCAGGGGGTGGCTACACCTTC
TRBJ2-5 | TRBV30 | - | - | CAWSPGETQYF | TGTGCCTGGAGTCCCGGGGAGACCCAGTACTTC
TRBJ2-7 | TRBV2 | - | - | CASSPGYEQYF | TGTGCCAGCAGTCCGGGGTACGAGCAGTACTTC
TRBJ2-6 | TRBV5-6 | - | - | CASSLSPGLNDVLTF | TGTGCCAGCAGCTTGTCCCCTGGGTTGAATGACGTCCTGACTTTC
TRBJ2-5 | TRBV7-8 | TRBD2 | - | CASSLNGAGEQETQYF | TGTGCCAGCAGCTTAAACGGGGCGGGAGAACAAGAGACCCAGTACTTC
TRBJ2-5 | TRBV2 | TRBD2 | - | CASTRTSARGETQYF | TGTGCCAGCACACGGACTAGCGCAAGAGGGGAGACCCAGTACTTC
TRBJ1-1 | TRBV11-2 | - | - | CASSSTGIQNTEAFF | TGTGCCAGCAGCTCTACAGGGATTCAGAACACTGAAGCTTTCTTT
TRBJ2-6 | TRBV6-1 | - | - | CASREGFGANVLTF | TGTGCCAGCAGGGAAGGGTTCGGGGCCAACGTCCTGACTTTC
TRBJ2-7 | TRBV21-1 | - | - | CASSKAGPTYEQYF | TGTGCCAGCAGCAAGGCGGGTCCTACCTACGAGCAGTACTTC
TRBJ2-3 | TRBV6-5 | TRBD2 | - | CASRAGVRADTQYF | TGTGCCAGCAGGGCGGGGGTTCGGGCAGATACGCAGTATTTT
TRBJ2-1 | TRBV7-9 | - | - | CASSFGSDEQFF | TGTGCCAGCAGCTTCGGGTCCGATGAGCAGTTCTTC
TRBJ2-1 | TRBV28 | - | - | CASSSGLRAQQFF | TGTGCCAGCAGTTCGGGGTTACGGGCCCAGCAGTTCTTC
TRBJ2-1 | TRBV7-2 | TRBD2 | once | CASSLTSGNNEQFF | TGTGCCAGCAGCTTGACTAGCGGGAACAATGAGCAGTTCTTC
TRBJ2-1 | TRBV11-2 | TRBD2 | - | CASGGTSGSYEQFF | TGTGCCAGCGGGGGGACTAGCGGGAGCTATGAGCAGTTCTTC
TRBJ2-3 | TRBV27 | TRBD2 | - | CASSLSAGVITDTQYF | TGTGCCAGCAGTTTATCGGCGGGAGTGATCACAGATACGCAGTATTTT
TRBJ1-2 | TRBV19 | - | - | CASTQSRGAREGYTF | TGTGCCAGTACTCAGTCCCGGGGGGCGAGAGAGGGCTACACCTTC
TRBJ2-1 | TRBV30 | TRBD2 | - | CAWSGIGLAGHTSYNEQFF | TGTGCCTGGAGTGGGATTGGACTAGCGGGACACACTAGCTACAATGAGCAGTTCTTC
TRBJ1-5 | TRBV6-5 | - | - | CASRIRVYSNQPQHF | TGTGCCAGCAGGATTAGAGTATATAGCAATCAGCCCCAGCATTTT
TRBJ1-6 | TRBV5-1 | TRBD1 | - | CASSETGTGDTPLHF | TGCGCCAGCAGCGAAACCGGGACAGGGGATACACCCCTCCACTTT
TRBJ2-5 | TRBV28 | - | - | CATSRRASVKETQYF | TGTGCCACCTCTCGACGGGCTAGCGTAAAAGAGACCCAGTACTTC
TRBJ2-1 | TRBV19 | - | - | CASSTSDYSSYNEQFF | TGTGCCAGTAGTACCTCGGACTACAGCTCCTACAATGAGCAGTTCTTC
TRBJ1-5 | TRBV2 | - | - | CASSPGRKNQPQHF | TGTGCCAGCAGCCCTGGACGGAAAAATCAGCCCCAGCATTTT
TRBJ1-2 | TRBV19 | - | - | CASRILGQTYGYTF | TGTGCCAGTAGAATCCTGGGCCAGACCTATGGCTACACCTTC
TRBJ2-5 | TRBV18 | - | - | CASSPRAETQYF | TGTGCCAGCTCACCCCGGGCAGAGACCCAGTACTTC
TRBJ1-1 | TRBV4-2 | TRBD1 | - | CASNRGGASEAFF | TGTGCCAGCAACAGGGGGGGGGCAAGTGAAGCTTTCTTT
TRBJ2-1 | TRBV6-6 | TRBD2 | - | CASRNPGLEVQHEQFF | TGTGCCAGCAGAAATCCGGGACTAGAAGTTCAACATGAGCAGTTCTTC